A selection of T cell receptor beta chains follows, all from one sample in a study of cytomegalovirus exposure and HLA in healthy donors. Clones were sequenced by immunoSEQ multiplex PCR, and TCRdb holds only the in-frame ones, with some missing. The data contain 140,000 to 150,000 clones, approximately 72% of them singletons. Sample: PBMCs. The receptors come from a woman aged 55-70 years in good health and CMV-seronegative. CDR3s include the opening cysteine and the closing phenylalanine or tryptophan. D genes are given only for firm matches. The listing skips clone size in some rows; elsewhere it reads once, few, many or a size class.

clone size	D gene	V gene	J gene	CDR3 protein	CDR3 DNA
-	-	TRBV23-1	TRBJ2-1	CASSQSSSSGPYNEQFF	TGCGCCAGCAGTCAATCGTCCTCGAGCGGTCCCTACAATGAGCAGTTCTTC
-	TRBD1	TRBV29-1	TRBJ1-5	CSVQEAGQGLQPQHF	TGCAGCGTCCAGGAGGCGGGACAGGGGCTTCAGCCCCAGCATTTT
few	TRBD2	TRBV7-9	TRBJ2-6	CASSLVVGGSGANVLTF	TGTGCCAGCAGCTTAGTTGTGGGGGGGTCTGGGGCCAACGTCCTGACTTTC
-	TRBD1	TRBV6-1	TRBJ1-5	CASSEAWGTGGSNQPQHF	TGTGCCAGCAGTGAAGCTTGGGGAACAGGGGGCAGCAATCAGCCCCAGCATTTT
-	TRBD2	TRBV9	TRBJ2-1	CASSATLAGGNEQFF	TGTGCCAGCAGCGCCACCCTAGCGGGGGGAAATGAGCAGTTCTTC
-	TRBD1	TRBV5-4	TRBJ2-1	CASSSGQGSSYNEQFF	TGTGCCAGCAGTTCCGGACAGGGGAGCTCCTACAATGAGCAGTTCTTC
-	-	TRBV27	TRBJ1-1	CASSFQRGSGQLNTEAFF	TGTGCCAGCAGTTTTCAGCGGGGGTCGGGACAATTGAACACTGAAGCTTTCTTT
-	-	TRBV10-3	TRBJ2-2	CASEAQQNTGELFF	TGTGCCAGCGAGGCACAACAGAACACCGGGGAGCTGTTTTTT
-	-	TRBV7-9	TRBJ1-5	CASSLAGRHQPQHF	TGTGCCAGCAGCTTGGCGGGAAGGCATCAGCCCCAGCATTTT
once	TRBD2	TRBV5-1	TRBJ2-1	CASSDVAGGPYNEQFF	TGCGCCAGCAGCGACGTAGCGGGAGGGCCTTACAATGAGCAGTTCTTC
-	TRBD2	TRBV27	TRBJ2-5	CASRGAGEWQYF	TGTGCCAGCAGGGGCGCGGGAGAATGGCAGTACTTC
-	-	TRBV11-2	TRBJ2-7	CASSNRQRSSYEQYF	TGTGCCAGCAGCAATCGACAGAGGAGCTCCTACGAGCAGTACTTC
few	TRBD1	TRBV5-4	TRBJ2-1	CASSGGTGVRSSYNEQFF	TGTGCCAGCAGCGGCGGGACAGGGGTCCGAAGCTCCTACAATGAGCAGTTCTTC
few	-	TRBV9	TRBJ1-1	CASSVSPRITEAFF	TGTGCCAGCAGCGTAAGCCCGAGGATCACTGAAGCTTTCTTT
-	TRBD1	TRBV7-2	TRBJ2-5	CASSRKTGGQETQYF	TGTGCCAGCAGCAGAAAAACAGGGGGCCAAGAGACCCAGTACTTC
-	-	TRBV2	TRBJ1-4	CATHPSGIATNEKLFF	TGTGCCACCCATCCCAGCGGAATTGCAACTAATGAAAAACTGTTTTTT
once	TRBD1	TRBV2	TRBJ1-1	CASKYRGRGTEAFF	TGTGCCAGCAAATACAGGGGGCGTGGGACTGAAGCTTTCTTT
-	-	TRBV7-2	TRBJ1-6	CASSPAGGYDSPLHF	TGTGCCAGCAGCCCGGCGGGGGGATACGATTCACCCCTCCACTTT
-	TRBD2	TRBV19	TRBJ2-7	CASSIRGGEQYF	TGTGCCAGTAGTATTCGCGGGGGCGAGCAGTACTTC
-	TRBD1	TRBV4-2	TRBJ2-7	CASSRDEGGYYEQYF	TGTGCCAGCAGCCGTGATGAAGGGGGCTACTACGAGCAGTACTTC
-	TRBD2	TRBV5-4	TRBJ2-5	CASSLAGGDREQYF	TGTGCCAGCAGCTTAGCGGGAGGAGATAGGGAGCAGTACTTC
-	-	TRBV5-1	TRBJ1-2	CASSNGQNYGYTF	TGCGCCAGCAGCAATGGACAAAACTATGGCTACACCTTC
-	-	TRBV7-2	TRBJ2-5	CASRVGETQYF	TGTGCCAGCAGGGTCGGTGAGACCCAGTACTTC
few	-	TRBV13	TRBJ2-3	CASSPKFLLGDTQYF	TGTGCCAGCAGCCCCAAGTTTCTTCTCGGGGATACGCAGTATTTT
-	-	TRBV18	TRBJ2-7	CASSPRGQDYEQYF	TGTGCCAGCTCACCCCGCGGGCAGGATTACGAGCAGTACTTC
once	-	TRBV7-2	TRBJ2-6	CASSLGPAGANVLTF	TGTGCCAGCAGCTTAGGGCCAGCTGGGGCCAACGTCCTGACTTTC
-	-	TRBV19	TRBJ2-5	CASSTLGGGTQYF	TGTGCCAGTAGTACATTAGGAGGAGGGACCCAGTACTTC
-	TRBD2	TRBV19	TRBJ2-1	CASSTHRGGRAYEQFF	TGTGCCAGTAGTACCCACAGGGGCGGGAGGGCCTATGAGCAGTTCTTC
-	TRBD2	TRBV5-1	TRBJ2-5	CASSSTSGLTGTQYF	TGCGCCAGCAGCTCGACTAGCGGCTTAACGGGGACCCAGTACTTC
-	-	TRBV4-3	TRBJ1-1	CASSQRQANTEAFF	TGCGCCAGCAGCCAGCGACAGGCGAACACTGAAGCTTTCTTT
-	-	TRBV2	TRBJ2-7	CASKGRVIPYEQYF	TGTGCCAGCAAGGGCAGGGTCATACCCTACGAGCAGTACTTC
-	-	TRBV7-9	TRBJ2-3	CASSLRTDTQYF	TGTGCCAGCAGCCTCCGCACAGATACGCAGTATTTT
-	TRBD1	TRBV6-1	TRBJ1-1	CASRLQGAGNTEAFF	TGTGCCAGCAGATTACAGGGGGCCGGGAACACTGAAGCTTTCTTT
-	TRBD2	TRBV2	TRBJ2-2	CASTRLAGWGELFF	TGTGCCAGCACCCGACTAGCGGGATGGGGGGAGCTGTTTTTT
-	-	TRBV25-1	TRBJ2-3	CASSDVSTDTQYF	TGTGCCAGCAGTGACGTTTCCACAGATACGCAGTATTTT
-	-	TRBV6-5	TRBJ2-1	CASSKTRGNEQFF	TGTGCCAGCAGTAAAACCAGGGGCAATGAGCAGTTCTTC
-	TRBD1	TRBV7-6	TRBJ2-5	CASSPTGVGETQYF	TGTGCCAGCAGCCCAACAGGGGTGGGGGAGACCCAGTACTTC
-	TRBD1	TRBV9	TRBJ2-2	CASSVDRVPGELFF	TGTGCCAGCAGCGTTGACAGGGTCCCCGGGGAGCTGTTTTTT
-	-	TRBV2	TRBJ2-1	CASSGFGDRGNEQFF	TGTGCCAGCAGTGGTTTCGGGGATAGAGGAAATGAGCAGTTCTTC
-	TRBD1	TRBV2	TRBJ2-7	CASSVEPTGLYEQYF	TGTGCCAGCAGTGTCGAGCCGACAGGGCTATACGAGCAGTACTTC
-	-	TRBV6-5	TRBJ1-2	CASSYLRGIANYGYTF	TGTGCCAGCAGTTACCTTCGGGGAATAGCTAACTATGGCTACACCTTC